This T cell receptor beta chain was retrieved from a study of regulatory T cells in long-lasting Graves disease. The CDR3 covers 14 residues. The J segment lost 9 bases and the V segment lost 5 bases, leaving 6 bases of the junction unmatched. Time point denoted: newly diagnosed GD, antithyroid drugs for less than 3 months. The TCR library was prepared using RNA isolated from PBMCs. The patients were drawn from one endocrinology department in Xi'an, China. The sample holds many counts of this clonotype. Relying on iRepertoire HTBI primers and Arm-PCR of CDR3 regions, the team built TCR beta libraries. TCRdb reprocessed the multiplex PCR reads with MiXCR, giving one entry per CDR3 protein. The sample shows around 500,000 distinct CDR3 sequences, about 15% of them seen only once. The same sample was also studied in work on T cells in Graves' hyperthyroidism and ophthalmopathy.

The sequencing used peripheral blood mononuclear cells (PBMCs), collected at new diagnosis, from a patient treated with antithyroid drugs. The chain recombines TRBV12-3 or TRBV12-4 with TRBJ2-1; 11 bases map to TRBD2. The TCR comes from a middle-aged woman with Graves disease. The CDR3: CASSGGLAGSEQFF. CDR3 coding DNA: TGTGCCAGCAGTGGAGGACTAGCGGGTTCTGAGCAGTTCTTC.